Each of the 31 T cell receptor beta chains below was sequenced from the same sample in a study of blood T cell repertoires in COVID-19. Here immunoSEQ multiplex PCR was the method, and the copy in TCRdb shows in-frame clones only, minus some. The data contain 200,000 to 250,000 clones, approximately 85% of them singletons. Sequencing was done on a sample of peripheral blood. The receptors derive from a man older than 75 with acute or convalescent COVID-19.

The CDR3 nucleotides are TGTGCCAGCAGTTTCCTCCTAAACGGTGGCTACACCTTC. Translating gives CASSFLLNGGYTF. This chain connects TRBV12-3 or TRBV12-4 to TRBJ1-2; D not certain. The V and J ends lost 3 bases and 7 bases respectively, with 12 bases between them. The CDR3 extends over 13 amino acids.

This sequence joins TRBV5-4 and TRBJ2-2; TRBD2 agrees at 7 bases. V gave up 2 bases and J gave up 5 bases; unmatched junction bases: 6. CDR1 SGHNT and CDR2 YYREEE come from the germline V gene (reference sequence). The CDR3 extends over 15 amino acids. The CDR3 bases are TGTGCCAGCAGCTTTGCGGGAGTAGATACCGGGGAGCTGTTTTTT. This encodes CASSFAGVDTGELFF.

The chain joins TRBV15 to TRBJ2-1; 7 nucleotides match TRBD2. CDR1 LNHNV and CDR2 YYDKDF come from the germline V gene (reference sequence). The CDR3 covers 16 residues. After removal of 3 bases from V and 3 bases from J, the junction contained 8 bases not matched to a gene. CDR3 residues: CATSRPSGGSYNEQFF. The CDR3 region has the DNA TGTGCCACCAGCAGGCCCTCGGGCGGGAGCTACAATGAGCAGTTCTTC.

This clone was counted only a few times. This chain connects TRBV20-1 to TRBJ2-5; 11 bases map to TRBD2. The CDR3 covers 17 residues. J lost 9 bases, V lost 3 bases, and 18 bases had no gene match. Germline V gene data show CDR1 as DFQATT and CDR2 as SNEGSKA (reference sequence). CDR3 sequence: CSASLALMGTSGLSQYF. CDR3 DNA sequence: TGCAGTGCTAGTTTGGCTCTCATGGGGACTAGCGGTCTCTCCCAGTACTTC.

The CDR3 loop reads CASSSRQDNYGYTF. CDR3 sequence (DNA): TGTGCCAGCAGCTCTAGACAGGATAACTATGGCTACACCTTC. The rearrangement joins TRBV7-2 to TRBJ1-2, with D possibly TRBD1 on 6 matching bases. The CDR3 runs 14 residues. Germline loops: CDR1 SGHTA, CDR2 FQGNSA. Trimming cost V 4 bases and J 1 base, with 10 bases left between them.

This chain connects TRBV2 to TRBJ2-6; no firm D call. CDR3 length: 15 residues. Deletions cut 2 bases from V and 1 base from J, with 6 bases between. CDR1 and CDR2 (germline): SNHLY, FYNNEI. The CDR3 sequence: CASSERGSGANVLTF. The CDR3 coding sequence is TGTGCCAGCAGTGAAAGAGGTTCTGGGGCCAACGTCCTGACTTTC.

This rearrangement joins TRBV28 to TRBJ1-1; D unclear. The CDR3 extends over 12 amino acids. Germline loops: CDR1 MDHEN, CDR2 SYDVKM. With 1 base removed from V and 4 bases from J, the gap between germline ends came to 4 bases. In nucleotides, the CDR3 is TGTGCCAGCAGTTTATCCCTCACTGAAGCTTTCTTT. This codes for CASSLSLTEAFF.

CDR3: CASRPPSGRRVSGNTIYF. CDR3 DNA: TGTGCCAGCAGGCCTCCGTCAGGGCGACGGGTGTCGGGAAACACCATATATTTT. The rearrangement uses TRBV28 and TRBJ1-3; D is possibly TRBD1 (5 bases). The CDR3 consists of 18 residues. Germline-derived CDR1 and CDR2 are MDHEN and SYDVKM. Trimming took 6 bases from V and 4 from J, leaving 25 bases between them.

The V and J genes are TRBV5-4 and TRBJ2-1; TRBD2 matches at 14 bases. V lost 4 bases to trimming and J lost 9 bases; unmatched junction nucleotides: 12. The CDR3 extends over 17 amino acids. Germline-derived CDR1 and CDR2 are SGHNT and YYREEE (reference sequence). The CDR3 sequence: CASSPRPGTSGSSEQFF. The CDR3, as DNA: TGTGCCAGCAGCCCCCGCCCCGGGACTAGCGGGAGCTCTGAGCAGTTCTTC. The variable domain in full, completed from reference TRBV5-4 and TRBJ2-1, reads ETGVTQSPTHLIKTRGQQVTLRCSSQSGHNTVSWYQQALGQGPQFIFQYYREEENGRGNFPPRFSGLQFPNYSSELNVNALELDDSALYLCASSPRPGTSGSSEQFFGPGTRLTVL.

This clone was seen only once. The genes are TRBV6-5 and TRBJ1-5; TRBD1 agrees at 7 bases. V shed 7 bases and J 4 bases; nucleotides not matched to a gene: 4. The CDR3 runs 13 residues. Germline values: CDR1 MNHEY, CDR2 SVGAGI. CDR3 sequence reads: CASTPTGNQPQHF. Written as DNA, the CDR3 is TGTGCCAGCACCCCGACAGGGAATCAGCCCCAGCATTTT.

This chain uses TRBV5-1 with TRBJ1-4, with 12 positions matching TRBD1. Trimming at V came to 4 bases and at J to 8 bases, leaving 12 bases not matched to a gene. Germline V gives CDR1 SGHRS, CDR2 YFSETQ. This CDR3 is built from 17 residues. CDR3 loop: CASSTGQGALKKEKLFF. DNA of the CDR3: TGCGCCAGCAGCACGGGACAGGGGGCGTTGAAGAAGGAAAAACTGTTTTTT.

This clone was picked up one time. The CDR3 is CASSPSSYNEQFF. In DNA form, the CDR3 reads TGTGCCAGCAGTCCTAGCTCCTACAATGAGCAGTTCTTC. The chain joins TRBV6-6 to TRBJ2-1, with D uncertain. This CDR3 contains 13 residues. Germline lookup yields CDR1 MNHNY and CDR2 SVGAGI (reference sequence). V was pared by 5 bases and J by 0 bases, with 5 bases between.

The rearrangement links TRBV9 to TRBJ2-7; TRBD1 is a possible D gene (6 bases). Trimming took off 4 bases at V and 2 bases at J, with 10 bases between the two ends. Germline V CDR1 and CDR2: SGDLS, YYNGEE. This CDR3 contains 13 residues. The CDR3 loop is CASSIRDTYEQYF. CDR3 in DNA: TGTGCCAGCAGCATCCGGGACACCTACGAGCAGTACTTC.

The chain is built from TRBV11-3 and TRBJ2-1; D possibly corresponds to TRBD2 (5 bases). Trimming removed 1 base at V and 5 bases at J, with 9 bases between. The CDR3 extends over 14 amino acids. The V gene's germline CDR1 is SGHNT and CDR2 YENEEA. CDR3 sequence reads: CASSLVRGHNEQFF. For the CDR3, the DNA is TGTGCCAGCAGCTTAGTTCGGGGTCACAATGAGCAGTTCTTC.

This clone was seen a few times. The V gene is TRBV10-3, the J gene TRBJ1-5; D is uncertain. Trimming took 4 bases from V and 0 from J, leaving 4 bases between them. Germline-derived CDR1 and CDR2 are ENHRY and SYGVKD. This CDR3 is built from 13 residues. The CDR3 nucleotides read TGTGCCATCAGTGCAGATAGCAATCAGCCCCAGCATTTT. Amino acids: CAISADSNQPQHF.

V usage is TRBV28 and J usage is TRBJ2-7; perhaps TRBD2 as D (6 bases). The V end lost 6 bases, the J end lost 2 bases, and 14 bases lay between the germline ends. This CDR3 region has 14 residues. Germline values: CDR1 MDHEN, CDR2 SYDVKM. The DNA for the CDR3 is TGTGCCAGCAGCCTCGGGACTGTGACCTACGAGCAGTACTTC. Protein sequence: CASSLGTVTYEQYF.

CDR3 in DNA: TGTGCCAGCAGTTTATACAGGGGTCGTACTGAAGCTTTCTTT. Its translation: CASSLYRGRTEAFF. The genes are TRBV28 and TRBJ1-1, with 7 bases that match TRBD1. Germline lookup yields CDR1 MDHEN and CDR2 SYDVKM. The CDR3 has 14 residues. Trimming cost V 1 base and J 5 bases; bases outside gene matches: 4.

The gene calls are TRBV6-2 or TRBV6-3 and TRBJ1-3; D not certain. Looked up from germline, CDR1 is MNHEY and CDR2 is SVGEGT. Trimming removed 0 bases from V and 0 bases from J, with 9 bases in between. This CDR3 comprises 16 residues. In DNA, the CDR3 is TGTGCCAGCAGTTACTCCCAAGCTCTCTCTGGAAACACCATATATTTT. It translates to CASSYSQALSGNTIYF.

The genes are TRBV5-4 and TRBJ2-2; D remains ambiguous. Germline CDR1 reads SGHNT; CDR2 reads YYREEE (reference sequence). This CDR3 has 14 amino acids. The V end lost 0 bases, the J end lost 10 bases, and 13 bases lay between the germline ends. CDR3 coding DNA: TGTGCCAGCAGCTTGGTATCCGGAGCAGTGGAGCTGTTTTTT. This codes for CASSLVSGAVELFF.

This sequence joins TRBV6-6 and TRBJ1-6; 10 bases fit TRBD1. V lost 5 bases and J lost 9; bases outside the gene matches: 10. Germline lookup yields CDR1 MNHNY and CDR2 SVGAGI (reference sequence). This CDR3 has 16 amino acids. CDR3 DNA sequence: TGTGCCAGCAGTCCCACGGGACAGGGGATGGGTTCACCCCTCCACTTT. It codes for CASSPTGQGMGSPLHF.

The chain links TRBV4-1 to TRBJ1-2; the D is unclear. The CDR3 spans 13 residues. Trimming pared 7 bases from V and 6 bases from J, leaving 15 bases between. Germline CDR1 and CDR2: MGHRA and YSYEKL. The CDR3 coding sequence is TGCGCCAGCACCCTCGAGGCCGGGAATGGCTACACCTTC. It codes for CASTLEAGNGYTF.

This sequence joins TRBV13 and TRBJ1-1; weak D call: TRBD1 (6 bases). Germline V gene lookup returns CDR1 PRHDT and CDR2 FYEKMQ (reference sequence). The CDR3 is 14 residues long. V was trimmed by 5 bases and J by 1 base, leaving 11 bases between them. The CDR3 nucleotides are TGTGCCAGCAGCCGATCGGGACAGAACACTGAAGCTTTCTTT. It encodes CASSRSGQNTEAFF. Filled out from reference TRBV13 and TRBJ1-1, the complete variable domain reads AAGVIQSPRHLIKEKRETATLKCYPIPRHDTVYWYQQGPGQDPQFLISFYEKMQSDKGSIPDRFSAQQFSDYHSELNMSSLELGDSALYFCASSRSGQNTEAFFGQGTRLTVV.

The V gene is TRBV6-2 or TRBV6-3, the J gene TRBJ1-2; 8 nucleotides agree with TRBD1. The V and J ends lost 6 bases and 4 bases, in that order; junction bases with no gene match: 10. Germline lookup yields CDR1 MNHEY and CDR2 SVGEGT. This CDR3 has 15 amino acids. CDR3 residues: CASSPGTGLFYGYTF. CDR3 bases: TGTGCCAGCAGCCCCGGGACAGGCCTCTTCTATGGCTACACCTTC.

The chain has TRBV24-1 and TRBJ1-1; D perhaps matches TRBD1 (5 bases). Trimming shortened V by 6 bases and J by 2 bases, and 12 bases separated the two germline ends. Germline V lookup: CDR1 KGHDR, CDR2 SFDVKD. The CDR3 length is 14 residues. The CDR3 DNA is TGTGCCACCAGTTCCCCGGGGGGTAACACTGAAGCTTTCTTT. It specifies CATSSPGGNTEAFF.

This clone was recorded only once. DNA for the CDR3: TGTGCCAGCAGCTTGTATACTCCAACTAATGAAAAACTGTTTTTT. Amino acid sequence: CASSLYTPTNEKLFF. This rearrangement joins TRBV5-6 to TRBJ1-4; D not certain. V lost 1 base to trimming and J lost 0 bases, with 7 bases between them. The CDR3 is 15 amino acids. Germline-derived CDR1 and CDR2 are SGHDT and YYEEEE.

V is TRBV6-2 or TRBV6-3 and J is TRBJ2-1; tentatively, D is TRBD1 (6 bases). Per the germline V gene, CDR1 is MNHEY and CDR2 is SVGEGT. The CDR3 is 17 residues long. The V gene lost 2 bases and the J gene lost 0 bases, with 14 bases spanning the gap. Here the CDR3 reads CASSYTIRGSSYNEQFF. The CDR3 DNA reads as TGTGCCAGCAGTTACACTATTAGGGGGAGCTCCTACAATGAGCAGTTCTTC.

CDR3 loop: CASAPPGQGLLGYTF. Here the CDR3 DNA reads TGTGCCAGCGCCCCTCCGGGACAGGGTCTACTTGGCTACACCTTC. This chain joins TRBV2 and TRBJ1-2, with 9 positions matching TRBD1. CDR3 size: 15 residues. The V gene's germline CDR1 is SNHLY and CDR2 FYNNEI. V shed 8 bases and J 7 bases; nucleotides not matched to a gene: 14.

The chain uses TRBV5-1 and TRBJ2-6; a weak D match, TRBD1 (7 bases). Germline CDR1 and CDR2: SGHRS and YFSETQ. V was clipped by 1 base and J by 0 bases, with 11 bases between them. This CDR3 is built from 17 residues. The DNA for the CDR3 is TGCGCCAGCAGCTTGCAGGGGGGAATCTCTGGGGCCAACGTCCTGACTTTC. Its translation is CASSLQGGISGANVLTF. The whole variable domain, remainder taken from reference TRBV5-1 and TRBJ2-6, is KAGVTQTPRYLIKTRGQQVTLSCSPISGHRSVSWYQQTPGQGLQFLFEYFSETQRNKGNFPGRFSGRQFSNSRSEMNVSTLELGDSALYLCASSLQGGISGANVLTFGAGSRLTVL.

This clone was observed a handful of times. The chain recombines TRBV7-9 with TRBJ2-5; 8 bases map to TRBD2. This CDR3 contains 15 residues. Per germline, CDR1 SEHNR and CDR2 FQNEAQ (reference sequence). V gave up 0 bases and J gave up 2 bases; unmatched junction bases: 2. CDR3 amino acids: CASSLALAGQETQYF. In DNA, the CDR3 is TGTGCCAGCAGCTTAGCGCTAGCGGGTCAAGAGACCCAGTACTTC.

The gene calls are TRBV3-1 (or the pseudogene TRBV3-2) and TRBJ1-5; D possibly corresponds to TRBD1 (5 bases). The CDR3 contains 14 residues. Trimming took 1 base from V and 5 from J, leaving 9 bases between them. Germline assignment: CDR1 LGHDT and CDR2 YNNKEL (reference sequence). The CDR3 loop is CASSQAGVDQPQHF. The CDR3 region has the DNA TGTGCCAGCAGCCAAGCGGGGGTGGATCAGCCCCAGCATTTT.

CDR3 residues: CASSSQTGGDSPLHF. The CDR3, as DNA: TGTGCCAGCAGCTCACAGACAGGGGGCGATTCACCCCTCCACTTT. The V and J genes are TRBV7-8 and TRBJ1-6, with 10 bases that match TRBD1. Germline V gives CDR1 SGHVS, CDR2 FQNEAQ. The junction had 5 bases not matched to a gene; V was cut back by 4 bases and J by 8 bases. The CDR3 runs 15 residues.